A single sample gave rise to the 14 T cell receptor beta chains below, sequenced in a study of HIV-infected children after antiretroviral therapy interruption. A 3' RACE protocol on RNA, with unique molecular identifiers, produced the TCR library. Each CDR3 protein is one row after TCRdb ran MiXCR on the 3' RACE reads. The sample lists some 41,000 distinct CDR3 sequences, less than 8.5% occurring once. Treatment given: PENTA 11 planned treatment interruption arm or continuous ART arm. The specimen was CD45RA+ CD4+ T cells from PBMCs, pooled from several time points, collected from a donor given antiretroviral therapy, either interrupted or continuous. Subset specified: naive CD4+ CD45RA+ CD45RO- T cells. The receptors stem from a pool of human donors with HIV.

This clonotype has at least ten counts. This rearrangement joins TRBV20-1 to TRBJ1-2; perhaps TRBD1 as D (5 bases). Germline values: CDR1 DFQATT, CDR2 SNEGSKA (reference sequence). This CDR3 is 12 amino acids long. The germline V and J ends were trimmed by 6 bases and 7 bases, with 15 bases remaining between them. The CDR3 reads CSAPTDSRGYTF. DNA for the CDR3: TGCAGTGCACCGACAGATAGCCGTGGCTACACCTTC.

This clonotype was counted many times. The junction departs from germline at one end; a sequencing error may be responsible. The CDR3: CASSSGTGNNNQAPLF. The CDR3 region has the DNA TGTGCCAGCAGTTCCGGGACAGGGAATAACAACCAGGCTCCGCTTTTT. The V gene is TRBV12-5, the J gene TRBJ2-2; 9 positions match TRBD1. Germline V gives CDR1 LGHNT, CDR2 FRNRAP. The CDR3 consists of 16 residues.

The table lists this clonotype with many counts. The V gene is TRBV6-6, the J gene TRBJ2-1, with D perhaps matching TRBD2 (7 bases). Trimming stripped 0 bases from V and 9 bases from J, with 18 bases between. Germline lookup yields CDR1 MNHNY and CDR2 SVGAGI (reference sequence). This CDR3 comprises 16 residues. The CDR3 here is CASSYSEGGGAVEQFF. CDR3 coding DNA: TGTGCCAGCAGTTACTCGGAGGGAGGGGGGGCAGTTGAGCAGTTCTTC.

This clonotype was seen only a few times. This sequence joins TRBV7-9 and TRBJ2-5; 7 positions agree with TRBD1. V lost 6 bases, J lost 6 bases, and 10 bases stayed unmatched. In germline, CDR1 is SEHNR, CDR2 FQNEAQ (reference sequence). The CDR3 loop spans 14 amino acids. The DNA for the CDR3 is TGTGCCAGCAGGCCGACCGGGACAGCGAAGACCCAGTACTTC. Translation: CASRPTGTAKTQYF.

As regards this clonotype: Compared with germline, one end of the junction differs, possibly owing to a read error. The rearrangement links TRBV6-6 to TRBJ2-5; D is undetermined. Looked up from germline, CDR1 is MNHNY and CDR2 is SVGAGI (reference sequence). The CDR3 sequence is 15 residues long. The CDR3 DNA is TGTGCCAGCGGTGATGCAACAATTAACCAAGACACCCAGTACTTT. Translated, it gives CASGDATINQDTQYF.

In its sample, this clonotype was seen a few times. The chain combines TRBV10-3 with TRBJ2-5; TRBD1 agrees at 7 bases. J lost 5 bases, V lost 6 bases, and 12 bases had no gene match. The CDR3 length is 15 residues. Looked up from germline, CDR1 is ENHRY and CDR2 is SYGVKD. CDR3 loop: CAIRDPTGSRETQYF. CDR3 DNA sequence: TGTGCCATCAGGGATCCGACAGGGTCGAGGGAGACCCAGTACTTC.

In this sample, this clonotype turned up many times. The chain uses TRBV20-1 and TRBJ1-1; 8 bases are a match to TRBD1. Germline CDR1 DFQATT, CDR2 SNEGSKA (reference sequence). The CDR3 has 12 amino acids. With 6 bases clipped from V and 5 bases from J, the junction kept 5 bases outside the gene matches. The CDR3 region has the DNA TGCAGTGCCCGACAGGGGAATACTGAAGCTTTCTTT. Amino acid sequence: CSARQGNTEAFF.

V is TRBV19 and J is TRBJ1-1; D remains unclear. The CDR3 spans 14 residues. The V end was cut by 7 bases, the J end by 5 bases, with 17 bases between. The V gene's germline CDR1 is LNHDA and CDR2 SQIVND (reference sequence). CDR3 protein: CASTPLGDQTEAFF. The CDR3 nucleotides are TGTGCCAGTACCCCCCTCGGAGACCAAACTGAAGCTTTCTTT.

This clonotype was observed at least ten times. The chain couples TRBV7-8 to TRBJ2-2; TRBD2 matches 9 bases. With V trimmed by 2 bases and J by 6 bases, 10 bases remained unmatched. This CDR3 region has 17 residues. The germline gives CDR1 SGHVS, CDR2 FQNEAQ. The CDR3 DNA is TGTGCCAGCAGCTTAACGCTAGCGGGAAAGGGCGCCGGGGAGCTGTTTTTT. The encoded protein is CASSLTLAGKGAGELFF. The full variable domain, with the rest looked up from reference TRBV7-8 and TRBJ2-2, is GAGVSQSPRYKVAKRGQDVALRCDPISGHVSLFWYQQALGQGPEFLTYFQNEAQLDKSGLPSDRFFAERPEGSVSTLKIQRTQQEDSAVYLCASSLTLAGKGAGELFFGEGSRLTVL.

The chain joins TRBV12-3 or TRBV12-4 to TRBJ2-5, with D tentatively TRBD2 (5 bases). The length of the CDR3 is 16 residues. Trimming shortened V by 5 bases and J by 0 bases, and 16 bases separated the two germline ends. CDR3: CASSERSGRYQETQYF. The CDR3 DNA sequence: TGTGCCAGCAGTGAACGGAGCGGAAGGTACCAAGAGACCCAGTACTTC.

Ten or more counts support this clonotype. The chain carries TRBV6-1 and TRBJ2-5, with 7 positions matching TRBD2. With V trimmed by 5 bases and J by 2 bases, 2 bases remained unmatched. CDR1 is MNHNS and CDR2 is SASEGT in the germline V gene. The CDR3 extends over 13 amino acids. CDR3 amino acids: CASSPGLQETQYF. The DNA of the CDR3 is TGTGCCAGCAGTCCGGGACTACAAGAGACCCAGTACTTC.

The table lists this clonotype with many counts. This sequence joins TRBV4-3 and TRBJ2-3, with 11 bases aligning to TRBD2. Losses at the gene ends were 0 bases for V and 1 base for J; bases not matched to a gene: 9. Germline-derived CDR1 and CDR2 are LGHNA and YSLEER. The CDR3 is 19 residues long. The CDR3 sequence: CASSQDASGGHRGTDTQYF. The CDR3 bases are TGCGCCAGCAGCCAAGATGCTAGCGGGGGGCACCGCGGCACAGATACGCAGTATTTT.

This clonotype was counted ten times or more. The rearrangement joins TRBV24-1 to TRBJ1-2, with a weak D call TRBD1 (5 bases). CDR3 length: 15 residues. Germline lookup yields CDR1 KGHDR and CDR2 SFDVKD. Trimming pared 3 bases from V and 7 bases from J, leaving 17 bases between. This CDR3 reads CATSDPMGVSGGYTF. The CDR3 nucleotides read TGTGCCACCAGTGATCCCATGGGGGTAAGCGGTGGCTACACCTTC.

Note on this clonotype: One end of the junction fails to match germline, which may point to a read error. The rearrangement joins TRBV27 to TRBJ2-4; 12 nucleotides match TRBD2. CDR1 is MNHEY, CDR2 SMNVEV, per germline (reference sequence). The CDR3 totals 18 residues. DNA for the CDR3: TGTGCCAGCAGTGTATCTAGCGGGGGGGGCCGAGCCAAAAACATTCAGTACTTC. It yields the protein CASSVSSGGGRAKNIQYF.